A selection of T cell receptor beta chains follows, all from one sample in a study of T cell responses to AZD1222 COVID-19 vaccine. Assay used: immunoSEQ multiplex PCR; TCRdb lists only in-frame clones, some missing. The table has some 150,000 clones, about nine tenths seen once. The sample in question was peripheral blood, obtained on day 0 of AZD1222 vaccination. Receptors were obtained from an adult in good health. CDR3s include the opening cysteine and the closing phenylalanine or tryptophan. The D gene is left open where the match is weak. Size tells how often a clone was seen (once, few, many) or the class of an expanded clone, and some rows leave it out.

J: TRBJ1-5
D: .
size: .
V: TRBV3-1/TRBV3-2
length: 15
DNA: TGTGCCAGCAGCCAAGAGGGCAGAGAAGATCAGCCCCAGCATTTT
CDR3: CASSQEGREDQPQHF

J: TRBJ1-2
D: .
size: .
V: TRBV28
length: 13
DNA: TGTGCCAGCAGTTTGGGACGGGCAACCGGCTACACCTTC
CDR3: CASSLGRATGYTF

J: TRBJ1-2
D: .
size: .
V: TRBV5-1
length: 14
DNA: TGCGCCAGCAGCTCAGGGACGGTTAACTATGGCTACACCTTC
CDR3: CASSSGTVNYGYTF

J: TRBJ1-1
D: .
size: once
V: TRBV27
length: 13
DNA: TGTGCCAGCAGTCGGCGACTGAACACTGAAGCTTTCTTT
CDR3: CASSRRLNTEAFF

J: TRBJ2-7
D: .
size: .
V: TRBV7-9
length: 15
DNA: TGTGCCAGCAGCCTATCGACAGGTCCGTCTTCCGAGCAGTACTTC
CDR3: CASSLSTGPSSEQYF

J: TRBJ1-1
D: .
size: once
V: TRBV7-2
length: 13
DNA: TGTGCCAGCAGCTTAAGCGAGTACACTGAAGCTTTCTTT
CDR3: CASSLSEYTEAFF

J: TRBJ1-1
D: .
size: .
V: TRBV7-2
length: 14
DNA: TGTGCCAGCAGCCCCAGTGCCATGAACACTGAAGCTTTCTTT
CDR3: CASSPSAMNTEAFF

J: TRBJ1-1
D: .
size: .
V: TRBV29-1
length: 11
DNA: TGCAGCAGCGGGGGGGGCACTGAAGCTTTCTTT
CDR3: CSSGGGTEAFF

J: TRBJ1-2
D: .
size: .
V: TRBV6-5
length: 15
DNA: TGTGCCAGCAAGGAGGGAGCTGGTCGGGGGGATGGCTACACCTTC
CDR3: CASKEGAGRGDGYTF

J: TRBJ2-3
D: .
size: .
V: TRBV30
length: 11
DNA: TGTGCCTGGAGTGTTGGTGATACGCAGTATTTT
CDR3: CAWSVGDTQYF

J: TRBJ1-6
D: .
size: .
V: TRBV5-8
length: 15
DNA: TGTGCCAGCAGCTTTGGGGCACTTCGTAATTCACCCCTCCACTTT
CDR3: CASSFGALRNSPLHF

J: TRBJ2-5
D: TRBD2
size: .
V: TRBV5-5
length: 15
DNA: TGTGCCAGCAGCCCATCCGTAGCGGGGGGGGAGACCCAGTACTTC
CDR3: CASSPSVAGGETQYF

J: TRBJ2-2
D: .
size: .
V: TRBV19
length: 16
DNA: TGTGCCAGTAGTATCATGGGGGCCTGGGTTCCCAGGGAGCTGTTTTTT
CDR3: CASSIMGAWVPRELFF

J: TRBJ2-1
D: .
size: .
V: TRBV5-1
length: 15
DNA: TGCGCCAGCAGCTTCGGGGACCGAACTTACAATGAGCAGTTCTTC
CDR3: CASSFGDRTYNEQFF

J: TRBJ1-1
D: .
size: .
V: TRBV19
length: 15
DNA: TGTGCCAGTAGTATAGTTCCCCGGGGTTGGACTGAAGCTTTCTTT
CDR3: CASSIVPRGWTEAFF

J: TRBJ2-2
D: .
size: .
V: TRBV7-9
length: 15
DNA: TGTGCCAGCAGCCCGCAGGGGCTTCGGACCGGGGAGCTGTTTTTT
CDR3: CASSPQGLRTGELFF

J: TRBJ1-2
D: .
size: .
V: TRBV18
length: 15
DNA: TGTGCCAGCTCACCTAATCTCGGCAGTAACTATGGCTACACCTTC
CDR3: CASSPNLGSNYGYTF

J: TRBJ2-3
D: .
size: .
V: TRBV3-1/TRBV3-2
length: 15
DNA: TGTGCCAGCAGCCGAGCGGGACAGGGCACAGATACGCAGTATTTT
CDR3: CASSRAGQGTDTQYF

J: TRBJ1-5
D: .
size: .
V: TRBV6-2/TRBV6-3
length: 14
DNA: TGTGCCAGCAGCCCCGGATGGGCCAATCAGCCCCAGCATTTT
CDR3: CASSPGWANQPQHF

J: TRBJ1-4
D: TRBD1
size: .
V: TRBV6-5
length: 15
DNA: TGTGCCAGCAGTTACTCGACAGGGTCTGGTGAAAAACTGTTTTTT
CDR3: CASSYSTGSGEKLFF

J: TRBJ1-5
D: .
size: .
V: TRBV5-6
length: 12
DNA: TGTGCCAGCAGCTTGTCGACCGGGCCCCAGCATTTT
CDR3: CASSLSTGPQHF

J: TRBJ1-1
D: .
size: .
V: TRBV19
length: 11
DNA: TGTGCCAGAGCCTGGGGTTCTGAAGCTTTCTTT
CDR3: CARAWGSEAFF

J: TRBJ1-1
D: .
size: .
V: TRBV5-1
length: 13
DNA: TGCGCCAGCAGCTTTGGGCAGAACACTGAAGCTTTCTTT
CDR3: CASSFGQNTEAFF

J: TRBJ1-2
D: TRBD1
size: .
V: TRBV7-2
length: 16
DNA: TGTGCCAGCAGCAGACAGGGGGCGCGAGAAGCTTATGGCTACACCTTC
CDR3: CASSRQGAREAYGYTF

J: TRBJ1-2
D: .
size: .
V: TRBV2
length: 14
DNA: TGTGCCAGCAGGGCAACCGGGACAACTGGAGGCTACACCTTC
CDR3: CASRATGTTGGYTF

J: TRBJ1-2
D: .
size: .
V: TRBV18
length: 13
DNA: TGTGCCAGCTCACCTACAGAAAGGAGGGGCTACACCTTC
CDR3: CASSPTERRGYTF

J: TRBJ1-2
D: .
size: .
V: TRBV3-1/TRBV3-2
length: 12
DNA: TGTGCCAGCAGCCAAGCGAGCTATGGCTACACCTTC
CDR3: CASSQASYGYTF

J: TRBJ2-2
D: TRBD1
size: once
V: TRBV3-1/TRBV3-2
length: 13
DNA: TGTGCCAGCAGCTTCACAGGGGCCGGGGAGCTGTTTTTT
CDR3: CASSFTGAGELFF

J: TRBJ2-1
D: TRBD1
size: .
V: TRBV7-3
length: 15
DNA: TGTGCCAGCAGCTCCCCGGGACAGGGGGCCAATGAGCAGTTCTTC
CDR3: CASSSPGQGANEQFF

J: TRBJ1-5
D: .
size: .
V: TRBV4-1
length: 15
DNA: TGCGCCAGCAGCCAAGTAAGGCAACCCGGCCAGCCCCAGCATTTT
CDR3: CASSQVRQPGQPQHF

J: TRBJ2-5
D: .
size: .
V: TRBV7-9
length: 14
DNA: TGTGCCAGCAGCAGACCCCCGGAGGGGGAGACCCAGTACTTC
CDR3: CASSRPPEGETQYF

J: TRBJ1-1
D: .
size: .
V: TRBV5-4
length: 14
DNA: TGTGCCAGCAGCTTAATGGGTGCCTCCACTGAAGCTTTCTTT
CDR3: CASSLMGASTEAFF

J: TRBJ2-5
D: TRBD2
size: .
V: TRBV6-2/TRBV6-3
length: 19
DNA: TGTGCCAGCAGTTTGGGACTAGCGGACTACTCCCCCCCTCGAGAGACCCAGTACTTC
CDR3: CASSLGLADYSPPRETQYF

J: TRBJ1-1
D: TRBD1
size: .
V: TRBV6-5
length: 15
DNA: TGTGCCAGCACTACTTCAGGGGGGGCGAACACTGAAGCTTTCTTT
CDR3: CASTTSGGANTEAFF

J: TRBJ2-3
D: .
size: .
V: TRBV3-1/TRBV3-2
length: 16
DNA: TGTGCCAGCAGCCAAGGTAACTCTCTTAGCACAGATACGCAGTATTTT
CDR3: CASSQGNSLSTDTQYF

J: TRBJ2-2
D: TRBD1
size: .
V: TRBV19
length: 18
DNA: TGTGCCAGTAAACGAGGGCCGGGACAGGGGGCAAACACCGGGGAGCTGTTTTTT
CDR3: CASKRGPGQGANTGELFF

J: TRBJ2-7
D: .
size: .
V: TRBV19
length: 15
DNA: TGTGCCAGTAGTATCTCCCATCGAAGCTCCTACGAGCAGTACTTC
CDR3: CASSISHRSSYEQYF

J: TRBJ1-5
D: .
size: .
V: TRBV5-5
length: 13
DNA: TGTGCCAGCAGCTTGTACTGGACTGAGCCCCAGCATTTT
CDR3: CASSLYWTEPQHF

J: TRBJ2-7
D: .
size: .
V: TRBV21-1
length: 13
DNA: TGTGCCAGCAGCAGAACAGGGGTCCACGAGCAGTACTTC
CDR3: CASSRTGVHEQYF